This TCR beta chain is from a study of T cell changes during pregnancy in multiple sclerosis. The CDR3 consists of 16 residues. The V and J ends lost 7 bases and 0 bases, in that order; junction bases with no gene match: 9. Looked up from germline, CDR1 is MNHNY and CDR2 is SVGAGI (reference sequence). The table came from immunoSEQ multiplex PCR; TCRdb's copy has only in-frame clones and leaves some out. Of tens of thousands of clones in the sample, 94% were seen once. V gene TRBV6-6 combines with J gene TRBJ1-5, with TRBD1 matching 7 bases. The specimen was CD4+ T cells from peripheral blood mononuclear cells, collected in the second trimester of pregnancy. The clonotype was recovered from a female donor with multiple sclerosis, enrolled in a pregnancy study. The CDR3 reads CASKSGQSYSNQPQHF. The CDR3 DNA follows: TGTGCCAGCAAATCGGGACAGTCTTATAGCAATCAGCCCCAGCATTTT.